Listed here are 8 T cell receptor beta chains from one sample, sequenced in a study of lymphopenia after photon versus proton radiotherapy (dated by TCRdb to about 2019). The library came from the immunoSEQ multiplex PCR assay. The table comes from immuneACCESS by way of TCRdb, which keeps in-frame sequences with V and J called. Part of the clones is missing from these tables; in studies checked, under half for an unresolved V gene and the rest for unknown reasons. This sample comprises 20,000 to 25,000 clones, 85% of them detected only once. The ten biggest clones cover approximately 19% of the sample. Sequencing was performed on peripheral blood, taken from a patient treated with photon-based radiotherapy. These receptors originate from a man aged 60-69 years with pancreatic cancer.

The chain joins TRBV19 to TRBJ2-1; D is perhaps TRBD1 or TRBD2 (7 bases each). The CDR3 is 15 residues long. V gave up 4 bases and J gave up 4 bases, with 14 bases separating them. Germline V gene data show CDR1 as LNHDA and CDR2 as SQIVND (reference sequence). The CDR3 reads CASSNNRGLYNEQFF. The CDR3 DNA sequence: TGTGCCAGTAGTAATAACAGGGGACTATACAATGAGCAGTTCTTC. Full variable domain (outside the CDR3, taken from reference TRBV19 and TRBJ2-1): DGGITQSPKYLFRKEGQNVTLSCEQNLNHDAMYWYRQDPGQGLRLIYYSQIVNDFQKGDIAEGYSVSREKKESFPLTVTSAQKNPTAFYLCASSNNRGLYNEQFFGPGTRLTVL.

To note about this clone: The sample has other DNA sequences that encode this CDR3 too. The chain uses TRBV27 and TRBJ1-2; D perhaps matches TRBD1 (5 bases). This CDR3 is built from 17 residues. Germline V gene lookup returns CDR1 MNHEY and CDR2 SMNVEV (reference sequence). The ends were cut back, 1 base at V and 2 bases at J, with 17 bases in the middle. CDR3 DNA sequence: TGTGCCAGCAGTTTATACGCTGCGGGACTGCGAAACTATGGCTACACCTTC. Protein: CASSLYAAGLRNYGYTF.

This clone has only a few counts. The CDR3: CASSLSTADTQYF. CDR3 coding DNA: TGTGCCAGCAGCTTAAGTACAGCAGATACGCAGTATTTT. The genes are TRBV7-2 and TRBJ2-3; D uncertain. The germline gives CDR1 SGHTA, CDR2 FQGNSA. V lost 2 bases to trimming and J lost 4 bases, with 7 bases between them. CDR3 length: 13 residues.

This clone was seen a single time. The CDR3 nucleotides are TGTGCCTGGAGTGTTGGGCTGGACAATGAGCAGTTCTTC. Translated, it gives CAWSVGLDNEQFF. The chain carries TRBV30 and TRBJ2-1; no reliable D call. Per the germline V gene, CDR1 is GTSNPN and CDR2 is SVGIG (reference sequence). Trimming pared 0 bases from V and 5 bases from J, leaving 8 bases between. The CDR3 is 13 amino acids. Filled out from reference TRBV30 and TRBJ2-1, the complete variable domain reads SQTIHQWPATLVQPVGSPLSLECTVEGTSNPNLYWYRQAAGRGLQLLFYSVGIGQISSEVPQNLSASRPQDRQFILSSKKLLLSDSGFYLCAWSVGLDNEQFFGPGTRLTVL.

Only one count was recorded for this clone. The V gene is TRBV4-1, the J gene TRBJ2-7; 11 bases line up with TRBD1. The junction had 7 bases not matched to a gene; V was cut back by 4 bases and J by 5 bases. This CDR3 has 15 residues. Looked up from germline, CDR1 is MGHRA and CDR2 is YSYEKL. The CDR3 DNA reads as TGCGCCAGCAGCCCAGGGACAGGGGGTTACGACGAGCAGTACTTC. Its translation is CASSPGTGGYDEQYF.

The chain uses TRBV25-1 and TRBJ2-5; 7 bases map to TRBD2. The CDR3 has 15 residues. Germline CDR1 is MGHDK and CDR2 is SYGVNS. V trimming: 3 bases; J trimming: 2 bases; junction bases outside the gene matches: 6. This CDR3 is CASSDKSGGQETQYF. For the CDR3, the DNA is TGTGCCAGCAGTGATAAATCGGGGGGACAAGAGACCCAGTACTTC. Together with reference TRBV25-1 and TRBJ2-5, the CDR3 gives the full variable domain: EADIYQTPRYLVIGTGKKITLECSQTMGHDKMYWYQQDPGMELHLIHYSYGVNSTEKGDLSSESTVSRIRTEHFPLTLESARPSHTSQYLCASSDKSGGQETQYFGPGTRLLVL.

This clone occurred a few times. V gene TRBV4-1 combines with J gene TRBJ1-5, with D maybe TRBD1 (5 bases). V was clipped by 4 bases and J by 6 bases, with 19 bases between them. Germline CDR1 reads MGHRA; CDR2 reads YSYEKL. The CDR3 runs to 16 residues. The CDR3 DNA sequence: TGCGCCAGCAGCCCCACCCGCGGCGACAGAGGTCAGCCCCAGCATTTT. This encodes CASSPTRGDRGQPQHF.

J is TRBJ1-5 and V is TRBV2; D remains ambiguous. The V gene's germline CDR1 is SNHLY and CDR2 FYNNEI. CDR3 length equals 14 residues. Trimming took 4 bases from V and 5 from J, leaving 12 bases between them. The CDR3 loop reads CASSADTSYQPQHF. The CDR3 DNA reads TGTGCCAGCAGTGCGGATACCTCTTATCAGCCCCAGCATTTT.